This T cell receptor beta chain came from a study of blood T cell repertoires in COVID-19. Study-level background: Whether acute or convalescent, the COVID-19 samples came from the United States, Italy and Spain. The cDNA or gDNA used as material had been derived from T cells, B-cell-depleted T cells, or PBMCs.

CDR1 and CDR2 from the germline V gene are MNHEY and SVGAGI. Trimming shortened V by 6 bases and J by 2 bases, and 4 bases separated the two germline ends. CDR3 length: 11 residues. Methods used by the authors: The authors estimated nucleated cell counts from reference gene primer amplification. The repertoire was sequenced with immunoSEQ multiplex PCR; TCRdb's copy has only in-frame clones and lacks some. That table supplies the V and J calls and clone size; D and trimming were determined from the DNA. The profile covers about 220,000 clones, with around 84% appearing a single time and around 5.5% taken by the ten largest.

The receptor's source is a woman aged 55 to 70 who had recovered from COVID-19. Material: peripheral blood. This chain uses TRBV6-5 with TRBJ2-5; the D is unclear. The CDR3 DNA follows: TGTGCCAGCAGGGCACAAGAGACCCAGTACTTC. As protein: CASRAQETQYF.